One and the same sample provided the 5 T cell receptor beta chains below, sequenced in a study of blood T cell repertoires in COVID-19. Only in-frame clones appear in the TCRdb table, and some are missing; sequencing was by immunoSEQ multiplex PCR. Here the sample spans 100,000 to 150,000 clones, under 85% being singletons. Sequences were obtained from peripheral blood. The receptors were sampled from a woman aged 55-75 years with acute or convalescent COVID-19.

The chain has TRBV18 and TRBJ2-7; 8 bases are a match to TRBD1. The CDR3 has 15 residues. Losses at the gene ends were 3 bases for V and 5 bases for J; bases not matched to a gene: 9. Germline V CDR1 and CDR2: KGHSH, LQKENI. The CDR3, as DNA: TGTGCCAGCTCACCCTCGTCGGGACAGGTCCACGAGCAGTACTTC. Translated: CASSPSSGQVHEQYF.

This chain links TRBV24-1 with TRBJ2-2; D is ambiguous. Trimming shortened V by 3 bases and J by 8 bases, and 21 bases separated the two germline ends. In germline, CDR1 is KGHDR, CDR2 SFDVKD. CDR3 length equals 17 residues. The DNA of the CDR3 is TGTGCCACCAGTGATATCTCCGTGACTCCATGGTCGGGGGAGCTGTTTTTT. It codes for CATSDISVTPWSGELFF.

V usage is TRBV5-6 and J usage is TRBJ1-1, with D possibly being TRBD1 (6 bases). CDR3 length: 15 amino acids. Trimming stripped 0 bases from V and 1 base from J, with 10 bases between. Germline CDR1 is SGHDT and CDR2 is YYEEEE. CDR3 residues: CASSLGTAKNTEAFF. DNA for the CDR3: TGTGCCAGCAGCTTGGGGACAGCAAAGAACACTGAAGCTTTCTTT.

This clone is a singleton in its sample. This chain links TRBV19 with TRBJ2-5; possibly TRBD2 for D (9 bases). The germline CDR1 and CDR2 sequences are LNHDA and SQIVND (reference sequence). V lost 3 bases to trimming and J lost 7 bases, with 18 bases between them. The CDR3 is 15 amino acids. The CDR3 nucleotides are TGTGCCAGTAGTATTTCAAGCGGGGGGACAGGGACCCAGTACTTC. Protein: CASSISSGGTGTQYF.

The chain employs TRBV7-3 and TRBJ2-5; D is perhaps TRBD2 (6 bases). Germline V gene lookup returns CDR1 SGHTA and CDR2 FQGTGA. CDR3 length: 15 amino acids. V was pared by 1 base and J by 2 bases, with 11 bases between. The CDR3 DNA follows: TGTGCCAGCAGCTTAAATGGGGGGATTCAAGAGACCCAGTACTTC. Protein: CASSLNGGIQETQYF. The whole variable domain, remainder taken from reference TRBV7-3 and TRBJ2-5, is GAGVSQTPSNKVTEKGKYVELRCDPISGHTALYWYRQSLGQGPEFLIYFQGTGAADDSGLPNDRFFAVRPEGSVSTLKIQRTERGDSAVYLCASSLNGGIQETQYFGPGTRLLVL.